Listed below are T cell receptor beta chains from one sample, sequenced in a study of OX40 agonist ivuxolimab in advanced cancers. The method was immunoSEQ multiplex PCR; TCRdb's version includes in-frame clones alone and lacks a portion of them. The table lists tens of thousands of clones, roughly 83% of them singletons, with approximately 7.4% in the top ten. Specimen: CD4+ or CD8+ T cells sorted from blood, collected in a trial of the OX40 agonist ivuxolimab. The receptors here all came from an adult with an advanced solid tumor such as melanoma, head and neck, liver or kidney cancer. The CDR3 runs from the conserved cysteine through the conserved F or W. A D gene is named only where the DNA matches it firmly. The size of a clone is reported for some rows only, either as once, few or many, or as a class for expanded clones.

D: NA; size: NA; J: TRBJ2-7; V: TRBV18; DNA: TGTGCCAGCTCACCACGACAGGAATCCTACGAGCAGTACTTC; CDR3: CASSPRQESYEQYF
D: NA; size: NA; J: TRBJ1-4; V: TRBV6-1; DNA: TGTGCCAGCAGAAAGCAGCCCTTCAACGGTGAAAAACTGTTTTTT; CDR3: CASRKQPFNGEKLFF
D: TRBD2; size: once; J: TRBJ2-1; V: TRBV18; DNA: TGTGCCAGCTCACCACCGGGGGGGGGCAATGAGCAGTTCTTC; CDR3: CASSPPGGGNEQFF
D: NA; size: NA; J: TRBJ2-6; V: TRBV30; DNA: TGTGCCTGGACTGCTGGGACTTCTGGGGCCAACGTCCTGACTTTC; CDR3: CAWTAGTSGANVLTF
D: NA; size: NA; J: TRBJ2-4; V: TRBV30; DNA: TGTGCCTGGAGTGTAGGGTGGAGGTCGGCCAAAAACATTCAGTACTTC; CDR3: CAWSVGWRSAKNIQYF
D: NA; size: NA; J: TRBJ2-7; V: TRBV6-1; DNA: TGTGCCAGCAGCCAAAAGGGGGGGGTGGCCTACGAGCAGTACTTC; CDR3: CASSQKGGVAYEQYF
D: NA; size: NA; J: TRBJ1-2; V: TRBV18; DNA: TGTGCCAGCTCACCGGCGGTCGGCTACACCTTC; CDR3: CASSPAVGYTF
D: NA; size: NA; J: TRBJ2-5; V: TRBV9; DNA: TGTGCCAGCAGCGTAGCTCGAGGGAAACAAGAGACCCAGTACTTC; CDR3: CASSVARGKQETQYF
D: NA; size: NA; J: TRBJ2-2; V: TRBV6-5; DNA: TGTGCCAGCAGTTATTTTTCCGGGGAGCTGTTTTTT; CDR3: CASSYFSGELFF
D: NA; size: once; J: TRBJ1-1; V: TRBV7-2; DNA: TGTGCCAGCAGTTCCAGGGTTCGTAGGGCTGAAGCTTTCTTT; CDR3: CASSSRVRRAEAFF
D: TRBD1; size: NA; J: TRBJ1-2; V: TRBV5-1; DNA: TGCGCCAGCAGCGCCTTTCCGGGACAGAACTATGGCTACACCTTC; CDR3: CASSAFPGQNYGYTF
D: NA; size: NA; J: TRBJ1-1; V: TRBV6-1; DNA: TGTGCCAGCAGTGAATTGAGGAGTACTGAAGCTTTCTTT; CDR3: CASSELRSTEAFF
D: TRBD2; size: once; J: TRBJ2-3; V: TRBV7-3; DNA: TGTGCCAGCAGCCCTCGACTAGCGGGGCCCACAGATACGCAGTATTTT; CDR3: CASSPRLAGPTDTQYF
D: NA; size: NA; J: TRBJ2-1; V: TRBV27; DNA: TGTGCCAGCAGTTTAAAGCCCAAGGGGAATGAGCAGTTCTTC; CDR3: CASSLKPKGNEQFF
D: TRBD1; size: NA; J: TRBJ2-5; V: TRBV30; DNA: TGTGCCTGGAGAAGGACAGGGACCCAAGAGACCCAGTACTTC; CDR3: CAWRRTGTQETQYF
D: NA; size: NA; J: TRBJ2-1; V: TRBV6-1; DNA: TGTGCCAGCAGTTTTAACAGGGACCAAGGGAATGAGCAGTTCTTC; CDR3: CASSFNRDQGNEQFF
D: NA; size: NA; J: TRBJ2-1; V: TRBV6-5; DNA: TGTGCCAGCAGTACTCCCGGACGCCCGCAGCAGTTCTTC; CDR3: CASSTPGRPQQFF
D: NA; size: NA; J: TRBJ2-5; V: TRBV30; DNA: TGTGCCAGTTGGGGGTCCTTAGGCCAAGAGACCCAGTACTTC; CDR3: CASWGSLGQETQYF
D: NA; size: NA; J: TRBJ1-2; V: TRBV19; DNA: TGTGCCAGTAGCCTACAGGGTCCTAACTATGGCTACACCTTC; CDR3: CASSLQGPNYGYTF
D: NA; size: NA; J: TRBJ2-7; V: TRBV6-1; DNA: TGTGCCAGCAGCGCTGACAGCTACGAGCAGTACTTC; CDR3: CASSADSYEQYF
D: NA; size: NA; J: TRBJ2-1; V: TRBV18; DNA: TGTGCCAGCTCACCCCTGGGCTCCTACAATGAGCAGTTCTTC; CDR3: CASSPLGSYNEQFF
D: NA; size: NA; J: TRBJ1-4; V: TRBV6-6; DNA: TGTGCCAGCAGTTATACGCGCAGTATAAATGAAAAACTGTTTTTT; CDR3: CASSYTRSINEKLFF
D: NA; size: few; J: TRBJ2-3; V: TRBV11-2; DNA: TGTGCCAGCAGTTCTCTTGGAACTGTGGTAAGCCGCACAGATACGCAGTATTTT; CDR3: CASSSLGTVVSRTDTQYF
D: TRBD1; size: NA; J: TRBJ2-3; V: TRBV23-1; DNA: TGCGCCAGCAGTCACCTGCGGACAGGGACGACAGATACGCAGTATTTT; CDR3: CASSHLRTGTTDTQYF
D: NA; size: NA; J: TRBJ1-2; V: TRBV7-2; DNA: TGTGCCAGCACCCTAGACATGTCCCGCTACTATGGCTACACCTTC; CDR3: CASTLDMSRYYGYTF
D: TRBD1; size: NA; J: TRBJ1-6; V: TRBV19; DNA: TGTGCCAGTAGTAGGACCGGACAGGGAGGTAATTCACCCCTCCACTTT; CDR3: CASSRTGQGGNSPLHF
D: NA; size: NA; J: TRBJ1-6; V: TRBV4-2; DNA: TGTGCCAGCAGCCAAGAGAGGGCGCGTTCACCCCTCCACTTT; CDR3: CASSQERARSPLHF
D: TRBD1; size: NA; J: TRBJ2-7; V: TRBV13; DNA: TGTGCCAGCAGCTACCCGGGACAGGGTTACTACGAGCAGTACTTC; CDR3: CASSYPGQGYYEQYF